The clone carrying this T cell receptor beta chain occurred a few times. Its antigen is unidentified. Each cDNA molecule carried a unique molecular identifier. A single record per CDR3 protein comes from TCRdb applying MiXCR to the 5' RACE reads. This sample has roughly 80,000 distinct CDR3 sequences, with roughly 16% found just once. The source of the sample is a study of early T cells in non-severe SARS-CoV-2 infection. In the study overall: With bulk RNA from unsorted whole blood as input, sequencing yielded unpaired chains.

Study-level points and caveats: CD4 and private specificities were missed by VDJdb matching, which favored anti-spike CD8 responses.

The CDR3 totals 14 residues. In germline, CDR1 is SGHTA, CDR2 FQGTGA. The junction had 2 bases not matched to a gene; V was cut back by 4 bases and J by 5 bases. The chain links TRBV7-3 to TRBJ2-3, with TRBD2 matching 11 bases. The sample was whole blood. This clonotype was sampled from an adult who was a healthcare worker with PCR-confirmed SARS-CoV-2 infection or an uninfected control (not recorded which). The CDR3 DNA reads as TGTGCCAGCAGCTCCGGACTAGCGGGAGATACGCAGTATTTT. It codes for CASSSGLAGDTQYF.